This T cell receptor beta chain was identified in a study of cytomegalovirus exposure and HLA in healthy donors. The table lists this clone with a count of one. It was with 60 Vbeta and 13 Jbeta primers that the PCR ran. Authors' processing steps: Later reanalysis found about 80 million unique TCR beta chains, 10 million to 14 million of them shared. Generated by immunoSEQ multiplex PCR, the TCRdb table keeps only in-frame clones and is missing some. That table furnishes V, J and clone size, whereas the DNA furnished D and trimming. The sample holds around 64,000 clones; around 86% are singletons and the top ten take roughly 10%. The ends were cut back, 5 bases at V and 8 bases at J, with 13 bases in the middle. There are 11 residues in the CDR3. The germline CDR1 and CDR2 sequences are SQVTM and ANQGSEA.

The origin of this receptor is a female donor in good health and CMV-seronegative. Sequenced sample: PBMCs. The chain uses TRBV29-1 and TRBJ2-7; D remains unclear. The DNA for the CDR3 is TGCAGCGTTAAACATCAGGCGCAGCAGTACTTC. Protein sequence: CSVKHQAQQYF.